In this sample, the clone carrying this T cell receptor beta chain turned up many times. No antigen is known for it. Trimming removed 2 bases from V and 4 bases from J; junction bases left unmatched: 5. The CDR3 length is 16 residues. CDR1 and CDR2 from the germline V gene are LNHNV and YYDKDF (reference sequence). The record originates from a study of neurological immune-mediated disorders. Study-wide results and limits: One related-CDR3 cluster, which may be a signature, held the repertoires of 18 of 34 multiple sclerosis patients after phylogenetic grouping. Neither clinical nor MRI features were found to be associated with the multiple sclerosis repertoire cluster.

Synthesis of cDNA was carried out by template-switch 5'RACE. The reaction used 10-nucleotide random UMIs. From 15-18 subjects, over 170 million TCR-beta sequences were obtained in each sequencing run. TCRdb reanalysed the 5' RACE reads using MiXCR and keeps one entry per CDR3 protein. The sample has 70,000 or so distinct CDR3 sequences, around 5% seen once. Material: PBMCs. This clonotype originated in a young woman with multiple sclerosis. This chain connects TRBV15 to TRBJ2-5; the match to TRBD2 covers 12 bases. CDR3 region: CATSRLAGGPGETQYF. CDR3 coding DNA: TGTGCCACCAGCAGACTAGCGGGGGGGCCGGGAGAGACCCAGTACTTC.